The rows below give T cell receptor beta chains drawn from one sample of a study of cytomegalovirus exposure and HLA in healthy donors. Method: immunoSEQ multiplex PCR; TCRdb's copy keeps in-frame clones and lacks some. This table has over 45,000 clones, approximately 78% appearing once. The material sequenced was PBMCs. The source of these receptors is a female donor in good health and CMV-seronegative. The CDR3 runs from the conserved cysteine through the conserved F or W. A D gene is named only where the DNA matches it firmly. Not every row has a clone size; where given, it reads once, few, many or a size class.

clone size,V gene,D gene,J gene,CDR3 protein,CDR3 DNA
-,TRBV7-6,TRBD2,TRBJ2-3,CASRRSGASSAGDLTDTQYF,TGTGCCAGCAGGCGTTCTGGGGCGAGTAGTGCGGGGGACCTCACAGATACGCAGTATTTT
few,TRBV5-6,TRBD1,TRBJ2-5,CASSRRGTAQETQYF,TGTGCCAGCAGCCGGAGAGGGACAGCTCAAGAGACCCAGTACTTC
few,TRBV9,-,TRBJ2-7,CASSAGTGGLYEQYF,TGTGCCAGCAGCGCCGGGACCGGGGGTCTCTACGAGCAGTACTTC
-,TRBV30,-,TRBJ2-4,CAWERGGASYF,TGTGCCTGGGAACGGGGCGGGGCCTCGTACTTC
-,TRBV10-1,TRBD2,TRBJ2-1,CASSDPGEGGNNEQFF,TGCGCCAGCAGTGACCCCGGGGAGGGTGGTAACAATGAGCAGTTCTTC
-,TRBV2,TRBD1,TRBJ1-1,CASSEGQIRTEAFF,TGTGCCAGCAGTGAGGGACAGATTCGCACTGAAGCTTTCTTT
-,TRBV30,-,TRBJ1-1,CALWNTEAFF,TGTGCTCTCTGGAACACTGAAGCTTTCTTT
-,TRBV7-9,TRBD1,TRBJ2-7,CASSPQGDSGYEQYF,TGTGCCAGCAGCCCCCAGGGGGATTCGGGCTACGAGCAGTACTTC
-,TRBV7-9,-,TRBJ2-7,CASRPDGGPPYEQYF,TGTGCCAGCAGACCCGACGGGGGGCCTCCCTACGAGCAGTACTTC
few,TRBV5-1,-,TRBJ1-2,CASSPFNYGYTF,TGCGCCAGCAGCCCATTTAACTATGGCTACACCTTC
-,TRBV4-1,-,TRBJ1-2,CASSQEGHGGLLKGYTF,TGCGCCAGCAGCCAAGAGGGGCACGGGGGGCTGTTGAAGGGCTACACCTTC
few,TRBV4-1,-,TRBJ2-7,CASSQEGVAASYEQYF,TGCGCCAGCAGCCAAGAGGGGGTAGCGGCCTCCTACGAGCAGTACTTC
-,TRBV27,-,TRBJ2-2,CASSPTGNTGELFF,TGTGCCAGCAGCCCCACAGGGAATACCGGGGAGCTGTTTTTT
-,TRBV6-6,-,TRBJ2-1,CASSLLENNEQFF,TGTGCCAGCAGCCTACTAGAGAACAATGAGCAGTTCTTC
-,TRBV27,TRBD2,TRBJ2-3,CASSLSASGGATDTQYF,TGTGCCAGCAGTTTATCGGCTAGCGGGGGGGCCACAGATACGCAGTATTTT
-,TRBV29-1,-,TRBJ2-2,CSVDRGNTGELFF,TGCAGCGTTGACAGGGGTAACACCGGGGAGCTGTTTTTT
-,TRBV9,-,TRBJ2-7,CASSVDWGSSYEQYF,TGTGCCAGCAGCGTAGATTGGGGCAGCTCCTACGAGCAGTACTTC
-,TRBV6-8,TRBD2,TRBJ2-7,CASRRGGSYEQYF,TGTGCCAGCAGGCGGGGGGGATCCTACGAGCAGTACTTC
-,TRBV4-1,TRBD1,TRBJ1-5,CASSHRQGSGNQPQHF,TGCGCCAGCAGCCACAGACAGGGCAGCGGCAATCAGCCCCAGCATTTT
-,TRBV12-2,-,TRBJ2-1,CASRLNPGLAGMHEQFF,TGTGCAAGTCGCTTAAACCCGGGACTAGCGGGGATGCATGAGCAGTTCTTC
-,TRBV4-1,TRBD2,TRBJ2-5,CASSQEGFGGGWETQYF,TGCGCCAGCAGCCAAGAGGGATTCGGGGGGGGTTGGGAGACCCAGTACTTC
-,TRBV6-5,TRBD1,TRBJ1-1,CASSGTENTEAFF,TGTGCCAGCAGCGGGACAGAGAACACTGAAGCTTTCTTT
-,TRBV19,TRBD1,TRBJ1-4,CASSIYGTGDEKLFF,TGTGCCAGTAGTATCTATGGGACAGGGGATGAAAAACTGTTTTTT
-,TRBV9,-,TRBJ1-1,CASSVVTFSGTEAFF,TGTGCCAGCAGCGTAGTTACCTTCAGTGGCACTGAAGCTTTCTTT
-,TRBV5-1,TRBD2,TRBJ2-1,CASSLAGGAYNEQFF,TGCGCCAGCAGCTTGGCCGGGGGGGCCTACAATGAGCAGTTCTTC
-,TRBV2,-,TRBJ1-5,CASSEDRLGQPQHF,TGTGCCAGCAGTGAAGACAGGCTGGGTCAGCCCCAGCATTTT
-,TRBV5-1,TRBD1,TRBJ2-1,CASSSGQTYNEQFF,TGCGCCAGCAGCTCGGGACAGACCTACAATGAGCAGTTCTTC
few,TRBV5-4,TRBD1,TRBJ1-6,CASSPRSGTGTVNSPLHF,TGTGCCAGCAGCCCAAGATCGGGCACCGGGACAGTTAATTCACCCCTCCACTTT